These T cell receptor beta chains were read from a single sample in a study of blood T cell repertoires in COVID-19. Sequencing was performed with immunoSEQ multiplex PCR; in TCRdb, only in-frame clones are kept and a portion is missing. Counted here are some 190,000 clones, 84% occurring once; the ten biggest clones make up around 21%. The source material was peripheral blood. These receptors were collected from a human donor in a cohort sampled during active COVID-19. CDR3s leave out the opening cysteine and the closing phenylalanine or tryptophan.

v_call cdr3_aa
TRBV7-9 ASSPGQGPLGGYT
TRBV2 ASSAGGTAPTDTQY
TRBV18 ASSADRNNEQF
TRBV29-1 SVDRLAGETDTQY
TRBV6-4 ASSDRRTDTQY
TRBV30 AWNRAGQPQH
TRBV3-1/TRBV3-2 ASSQGTGTGRQPQH
TRBV19 ASSSTGYEQY
TRBV27 ASSSEREGTETQY
TRBV19 ASNKRTSYNEQF
TRBV24-1 ATSEQGGHYGYT
TRBV5-1 ASSYTGGRSYEQY
TRBV28 ASSRTNYNEQF
TRBV5-1 ASSWQAGNVADTQY
TRBV7-9 ASSLRGSYNSPLH
TRBV14 ASSQFIGVRIVDQY
TRBV9 ASSVARGNTGELF
TRBV3-1/TRBV3-2 ASSLRTVQETQY
TRBV6-4 ASGTGLAVNTGELF
TRBV7-9 ASSVGVANEKLF
TRBV28 ASCKGGPTGELF
TRBV19 ASDAGTGVGANYGYT
TRBV19 ASSMQGAYGYT
TRBV5-1 ASSLDGFRTDTQY
TRBV28 ASSLEGGTVGNQPQH
TRBV18 ASSLDFGETQY
TRBV19 ASTMGTGVHEQF
TRBV20-1 SAGHDYGYT
TRBV14 ASSLKSSGVYNEQF
TRBV5-4 ASSHTRQNNSPLH
TRBV18 ASSPLDRGPQRVGELF
TRBV4-2 ASSQEGTSGYNEQF
TRBV30 AWGQGNQPQH
TRBV12-5 ASGLNAQGARMNTEAF
TRBV6-6 ASSYAGVDGYT
TRBV7-8 ASSFQGGRGEKLF
TRBV6-2/TRBV6-3 ASSYSRASIYEQY
TRBV20-1 SASLAGHGYT